The 26 T cell receptor beta chains presented below share a single source sample, sequenced in a study of control samples from healthy donors and cancer patients. Produced via immunoSEQ multiplex PCR; TCRdb's table is partial and in-frame only. This table holds some 94,000 clones, roughly nine tenths found once. Input material: PBMCs. These receptor sequences come from a woman aged 45-65 years with colorectal cancer.

The chain carries TRBV25-1 and TRBJ1-2, with unresolved D. Trimming pared 3 bases from V and 2 bases from J, leaving 10 bases between. This CDR3 contains 14 residues. Germline loops: CDR1 MGHDK, CDR2 SYGVNS. CDR3 nucleotides: TGTGCCAGCAGTGATTATGTGAAAAACTATGGCTACACCTTC. It translates to CASSDYVKNYGYTF.

The genes are TRBV3-1 (or the pseudogene TRBV3-2) and TRBJ1-4; no reliable D call. Germline V lookup: CDR1 LGHDT, CDR2 YNNKEL (reference sequence). The CDR3 length is 15 residues. The ends were cut back, 2 bases at V and 0 bases at J, with 7 bases in the middle. CDR3 DNA: TGTGCCAGCAGCCAATATTCTCCAACTAATGAAAAACTGTTTTTT. Translated, it gives CASSQYSPTNEKLFF.

V and J are TRBV27 and TRBJ2-3; 9 nucleotides match TRBD2. The ends lost 6 bases at V and 4 bases at J; junction bases unmatched: 8. The CDR3 consists of 15 residues. CDR1 is MNHEY, CDR2 SMNVEV, per germline (reference sequence). CDR3 nucleotide sequence: TGTGCCAGCAGACTACGACTAGCGGTGCCAGATACGCAGTATTTT. It is translated as CASRLRLAVPDTQYF.

The rearrangement links TRBV19 to TRBJ1-2, with D perhaps TRBD1 (5 bases). The CDR3 covers 16 residues. V lost 3 bases to trimming and J lost 0 bases, with 14 bases between them. Per the germline V gene, CDR1 is LNHDA and CDR2 is SQIVND (reference sequence). The chain's CDR3 is CASSIDKDSPNYGYTF. In DNA form, the CDR3 reads TGTGCCAGTAGTATTGACAAAGACAGCCCTAACTATGGCTACACCTTC.

The chain recombines TRBV19 with TRBJ1-1; unclear D gene. V gave up 5 bases and J gave up 7 bases, with 14 bases separating them. Germline V gene data show CDR1 as LNHDA and CDR2 as SQIVND (reference sequence). The CDR3 runs to 13 residues. CDR3 coding DNA: TGTGCCAGTAGTTTTTCGGGGAAGGGTGAAGCTTTCTTT. As protein: CASSFSGKGEAFF.

The chain employs TRBV19 and TRBJ1-6; D possibly corresponds to TRBD1 (5 bases). Germline V gene data show CDR1 as LNHDA and CDR2 as SQIVND (reference sequence). CDR3 length equals 15 residues. The V end lost 3 bases, the J end lost 6 bases, and 12 bases lay between the germline ends. The CDR3 bases are TGTGCCAGTAGTATCGACAGTGATAGTAATTCACCCCTCCACTTT. As protein: CASSIDSDSNSPLHF.

The rearrangement links TRBV9 to TRBJ2-5; no reliable D call. The CDR3 has 15 residues. V was trimmed by 2 bases and J by 0 bases, leaving 11 bases between them. Germline V gives CDR1 SGDLS, CDR2 YYNGEE. Here the CDR3 reads CASSVDGDNQETQYF. CDR3 in DNA: TGTGCCAGCAGCGTGGACGGTGACAACCAAGAGACCCAGTACTTC.

The chain employs TRBV7-9 and TRBJ2-1; D not certain. Germline V gene sequence: CDR1 SEHNR, CDR2 FQNEAQ (reference sequence). The V gene lost 5 bases and the J gene lost 6 bases, with 8 bases spanning the gap. This CDR3 is built from 12 residues. CDR3 in DNA: TGTGCCAGCAGCCCGGCCCTCAATGAGCAGTTCTTC. Amino acids: CASSPALNEQFF.

This rearrangement joins TRBV28 to TRBJ2-1; maybe TRBD1 (5 bases). Trimming took off 4 bases at V and 4 bases at J, with 14 bases between the two ends. CDR3 length: 15 amino acids. The germline V gene has CDR1 MDHEN and CDR2 SYDVKM. CDR3 in amino acids: CASSSPPDNYNEQFF. CDR3 bases: TGTGCCAGCAGTTCCCCCCCGGACAATTACAATGAGCAGTTCTTC.

The V call is TRBV13, the J call TRBJ2-2, with TRBD1 as a possible D gene (5 bases). Germline assignment: CDR1 PRHDT and CDR2 FYEKMQ (reference sequence). V lost 3 bases and J lost 6, with 20 bases in between. The CDR3 runs to 17 residues. DNA for the CDR3: TGTGCCAGCAGCTTGGTTTGGGGCCATGAAACACCCGGGGAGCTGTTTTTT. Its protein product is CASSLVWGHETPGELFF. Complete variable domain (other parts from reference TRBV13 and TRBJ2-2): AAGVIQSPRHLIKEKRETATLKCYPIPRHDTVYWYQQGPGQDPQFLISFYEKMQSDKGSIPDRFSAQQFSDYHSELNMSSLELGDSALYFCASSLVWGHETPGELFFGEGSRLTVL.

The chain has TRBV4-1 and TRBJ1-1; TRBD1 agrees at 9 bases. CDR3 length: 15 residues. The trim removed 3 bases at V and 5 bases at J, leaving 7 bases unmatched. Germline V gives CDR1 MGHRA, CDR2 YSYEKL. The chain's CDR3 is CASSQVQGALTEAFF. The CDR3 DNA reads as TGCGCCAGCAGCCAGGTACAGGGGGCGTTAACTGAAGCTTTCTTT.

Points on this clone: The same CDR3 can be traced to other DNA sequences in this sample. V gene TRBV5-1 combines with J gene TRBJ2-5; D unclear. This CDR3 spans 11 amino acids. Germline V gene sequence: CDR1 SGHRS, CDR2 YFSETQ. Deletions cut 0 bases from V and 5 bases from J, with 2 bases between. CDR3 in amino acids: CASSLEETQYF. The DNA of the CDR3 is TGCGCCAGCAGCTTGGAGGAGACCCAGTACTTC.

The chain couples TRBV6-5 to TRBJ2-1, with TRBD1 as a possible D gene (6 bases). The V end was cut by 2 bases, the J end by 8 bases, with 16 bases between. Germline lookup yields CDR1 MNHEY and CDR2 SVGAGI. The CDR3 is 15 residues long. The CDR3 region is CASSYGGQRVYEQFF. The CDR3, as DNA: TGTGCCAGCAGTTACGGGGGACAACGGGTCTATGAGCAGTTCTTC.

The chain is built from TRBV10-1 and TRBJ2-3, with D possibly TRBD2 on 6 matching bases. V lost 9 bases and J 2 bases, leaving 18 bases between the germline ends. Germline CDR1 WNHNN, CDR2 SYGVQD (reference sequence). The CDR3 loop spans 15 amino acids. The CDR3 DNA sequence: TGCGCCAGTAGCTCGCGGGATAAATTCACAGATACGCAGTATTTT. Protein sequence: CASSSRDKFTDTQYF.

The chain links TRBV4-1 to TRBJ1-1; the match to TRBD1 covers 9 bases. This CDR3 comprises 15 residues. V lost 5 bases and J lost 1; bases outside the gene matches: 5. CDR1 is MGHRA and CDR2 is YSYEKL in the germline V gene. This CDR3 reads CASSEGQGTNTEAFF. Written as DNA, the CDR3 is TGCGCCAGCAGCGAAGGACAGGGGACGAACACTGAAGCTTTCTTT.

This clone appeared once. The gene calls are TRBV9 and TRBJ1-2; 9 nucleotides agree with TRBD1. The V gene end was trimmed by 3 bases and the J gene end by 8 bases; junction bases not matched to a gene: 5. The CDR3 runs to 13 residues. Germline CDR1 SGDLS, CDR2 YYNGEE. CDR3 amino acids: CASSEGTGYGYTF. The DNA for the CDR3 is TGTGCCAGCAGCGAGGGGACAGGGTACGGCTACACCTTC.

The V call is TRBV6-5, the J call TRBJ1-1; D is uncertain. CDR1 is MNHEY and CDR2 is SVGAGI in the germline V gene. Trimming took 4 bases from V and 4 from J, leaving 7 bases between them. This CDR3 has 12 residues. The CDR3 reads CASSWWGTEAFF. The CDR3 DNA sequence: TGTGCCAGCAGTTGGTGGGGCACTGAAGCTTTCTTT.

The V and J genes are TRBV28 and TRBJ1-4; TRBD1 matches at 9 bases. Germline V gene data show CDR1 as MDHEN and CDR2 as SYDVKM. The CDR3 loop spans 16 amino acids. J gave up 6 bases and V 1 base, and 6 bases lay outside the gene matches. CDR3 in amino acids: CASSLYGTGNHEKLFF. The CDR3 DNA reads TGTGCCAGCAGTTTATATGGGACAGGGAACCATGAAAAACTGTTTTTT. Filled out from reference TRBV28 and TRBJ1-4, the complete variable domain reads DVKVTQSSRYLVKRTGEKVFLECVQDMDHENMFWYRQDPGLGLRLIYFSYDVKMKEKGDIPEGYSVSREKKERFSLILESASTNQTSMYLCASSLYGTGNHEKLFFGSGTQLSVL.

The chain is built from TRBV6-2 or TRBV6-3 and TRBJ2-3; D is possibly TRBD1 or TRBD2 (6 bases each). The CDR3 has 15 amino acids. The germline gives CDR1 MNHEY, CDR2 SVGEGT. V was clipped by 2 bases and J by 5 bases, with 14 bases between them. The CDR3 region has the DNA TGTGCCAGCAGTTACGGTGGGGGGCTGAGAGATACGCAGTATTTT. Translation: CASSYGGGLRDTQYF.

The rearrangement joins TRBV18 to TRBJ2-7; no clear D gene. Germline V gives CDR1 KGHSH, CDR2 LQKENI. CDR3 length equals 14 residues. V shed 4 bases and J shed 2 bases, with 12 bases lying between them. This CDR3 is CASSQGNGPYEQYV. The CDR3 region has the DNA TGTGCCAGCTCACAAGGGAACGGGCCCTACGAGCAGTACGTC.

The chain joins TRBV10-3 to TRBJ2-7; D possibly corresponds to TRBD2 (5 bases). The germline V gene encodes CDR1 ENHRY and CDR2 SYGVKD. The CDR3 runs to 12 residues. Trimming left V 6 bases short and J 0 bases short, with 6 bases between. CDR3 in DNA: TGTGCCATCAGGGGGAGCTCCTACGAGCAGTACGTC. It is translated as CAIRGSSYEQYV.

The chain couples TRBV5-1 to TRBJ1-6, with unresolved D. Trimming removed 0 bases from V and 9 bases from J, with 13 bases in between. Germline V gene sequence: CDR1 SGHRS, CDR2 YFSETQ. CDR3 length equals 15 residues. CDR3 sequence reads: CASSLGVGEISPLHF. The CDR3 coding sequence is TGCGCCAGCAGCTTGGGTGTTGGGGAGATTTCACCCCTCCACTTT.

CDR3 amino acids: CASSFLQGGNTEAFF. CDR3 in DNA: TGTGCCAGCAGCTTTTTACAGGGGGGGAACACTGAAGCTTTCTTT. This sequence joins TRBV13 and TRBJ1-1; 8 bases align to TRBD1. Germline-derived CDR1 and CDR2 are PRHDT and FYEKMQ (reference sequence). V lost 3 bases, J lost 1 base, and 4 bases stayed unmatched. The CDR3 sequence is 15 residues long.

The V call is TRBV5-1, the J call TRBJ2-2, with 11 bases fitting TRBD1. The trim removed 4 bases at V and 2 bases at J, leaving 7 bases unmatched. The CDR3 has 17 amino acids. CDR1 and CDR2 from the germline V gene are SGHRS and YFSETQ. In nucleotides, the CDR3 is TGCGCCAGCAGCCCGGTGGGACAGGGGGTTAACACCGGGGAGCTGTTTTTT. Translated: CASSPVGQGVNTGELFF. The whole variable domain, remainder taken from reference TRBV5-1 and TRBJ2-2, is KAGVTQTPRYLIKTRGQQVTLSCSPISGHRSVSWYQQTPGQGLQFLFEYFSETQRNKGNFPGRFSGRQFSNSRSEMNVSTLELGDSALYLCASSPVGQGVNTGELFFGEGSRLTVL.

This chain links TRBV12-2 with TRBJ2-2; the table's D call of TRBD1 was not tested on the DNA. TRBV12-2 represents a pseudogene. The CDR3 covers 18 residues. CDR3 nucleotides: TGTGCAAGTCGCTTATTCCCCTACGGACAGGGGGGTACCGGGGAGCTGTTTTTT. Its translation: CASRLFPYGQGGTGELFF.

The chain uses TRBV5-1 and TRBJ2-1; D might be TRBD2 (5 bases). Germline values: CDR1 SGHRS, CDR2 YFSETQ. This CDR3 is 15 amino acids long. Trimming left V 1 base short and J 2 bases short, with 10 bases between. Here the CDR3 DNA reads TGCGCCAGCAGCTTGCTGGACTCTACCTACAATGAGCAGTTCTTC. It yields the protein CASSLLDSTYNEQFF.